A selection of T cell receptor beta chains follows, all from one sample in a study of regulatory T cells in long-lasting Graves disease. Each CDR3 protein gets one entry after TCRdb re-called the multiplex PCR reads with MiXCR. The table records 350,000 to 450,000 distinct CDR3 sequences, roughly 20% of them present only once. The specimen comprised peripheral blood mononuclear cells (PBMCs), sampled when the disease was refractory, from a patient treated with antithyroid drugs. The receptors stem from a middle-aged woman with Graves disease. The CDR3 runs from the conserved cysteine through the conserved F or W. A D gene is named only where the DNA matches it firmly. Clone sizes are given selectively: once, few, many, or a class where the clone is expanded.

TRBJ2-2	TRBV7-9	.	TRBD2	CASSTPRTSGTGELFF	TGTGCCAGCAGCACCCCTAGGACTAGCGGCACCGGGGAGCTGTTTTTT
TRBJ2-7	TRBV11-2	few	.	CASSSYREKIPYEQYF	TGTGCCAGCAGCTCGTACAGGGAAAAGATCCCCTACGAGCAGTACTTC
TRBJ2-7	TRBV30	few	TRBD2	CAWSVVRGGEQYF	TGTGCCTGGAGCGTTGTTCGGGGGGGCGAGCAGTACTTC
TRBJ1-1	TRBV9	.	.	CASSLVGGPNTEAFF	TGTGCCAGCAGCCTTGTTGGGGGCCCGAACACTGAAGCTTTCTTT
TRBJ1-3	TRBV28	many	.	CASSTQNPRVTSSGNTIYF	TGTGCCAGCAGTACGCAAAACCCTCGGGTAACGAGCTCTGGAAACACCATATATTTT
TRBJ2-7	TRBV29-1	many	TRBD1	CSANRDRWPYEQYF	TGCAGCGCCAACCGGGACAGGTGGCCCTACGAGCAGTACTTC
TRBJ1-1	TRBV6-2/TRBV6-3	many	.	CASSYVRGIGIPSEAFF	TGTGCCAGCAGTTACGTCAGGGGAATCGGAATACCATCTGAAGCTTTCTTT
TRBJ2-2	TRBV3-1	.	TRBD1	CASSMWTGLNTGELFF	TGTGCCAGCAGCATGTGGACAGGGCTCAACACCGGGGAGCTGTTTTTT
TRBJ1-5	TRBV27	.	TRBD1	CASSLGTGLPQHF	TGTGCCAGCAGTTTAGGGACAGGGCTGCCCCAGCATTTT
TRBJ2-1	TRBV29-1	.	TRBD2	CSATGASGSFDYNEQFF	TGCAGCGCCACAGGGGCTAGCGGGAGCTTCGACTACAATGAGCAGTTCTTC
TRBJ2-7	TRBV5-4	.	.	CASSLGAGAVVEQYF	TGTGCCAGCAGCCTGGGGGCGGGAGCTGTAGTCGAGCAGTACTTC
TRBJ2-5	TRBV9	many	TRBD2	CASSPPGLAGVETQYF	TGTGCCAGCAGCCCCCCAGGGCTAGCGGGAGTAGAGACCCAGTACTTC
TRBJ2-2	TRBV7-9	.	TRBD2	CASSLAHLRESVGELFF	TGTGCCAGCAGCTTAGCCCACTTGCGGGAGAGTGTCGGGGAGCTGTTTTTT
TRBJ2-2	TRBV20-1	.	.	CSARDHRTNTGELFF	TGCAGTGCGCGGGACCACAGAACCAACACCGGGGAGCTGTTTTTT